The rows below give T cell receptor beta chains drawn from one sample of a study of cytomegalovirus exposure and HLA in healthy donors. The repertoire was sequenced with immunoSEQ multiplex PCR; TCRdb's copy has only in-frame clones and lacks some. The sample lists under 200,000 clones; around 85% were seen once. What was sequenced was PBMCs. The receptor set was obtained from a man aged 18 to 35 in good health and CMV-seropositive. Both conserved end residues are part of each CDR3. The D gene is left open where the match is weak. Clone size appears in some rows only: once, few, many, or a class for an expanded clone.

v_call: TRBV5-1; j_call: TRBJ2-3; clone_size: -; d_call: -; cdr3_aa: CASRTDRISTDTQYF; cdr3_nt: TGCGCCAGCAGGACGGACAGAATTAGCACAGATACGCAGTATTTT
v_call: TRBV2; j_call: TRBJ2-1; clone_size: -; d_call: -; cdr3_aa: CASIGGKNNEQFF; cdr3_nt: TGTGCCAGCATCGGGGGTAAGAACAATGAGCAGTTCTTC
v_call: TRBV30; j_call: TRBJ1-1; clone_size: -; d_call: -; cdr3_aa: CAWSRGLNTEAFF; cdr3_nt: TGTGCCTGGAGCCGAGGCTTGAACACTGAAGCTTTCTTT
v_call: TRBV19; j_call: TRBJ1-1; clone_size: -; d_call: -; cdr3_aa: CASRSRGTEAFF; cdr3_nt: TGTGCCAGTAGATCCAGGGGCACTGAAGCTTTCTTT
v_call: TRBV6-1; j_call: TRBJ1-4; clone_size: few; d_call: TRBD1; cdr3_aa: CASTRGLGEKLFF; cdr3_nt: TGTGCCAGCACAAGGGGGCTTGGTGAAAAACTGTTTTTT
v_call: TRBV7-7; j_call: TRBJ2-5; clone_size: -; d_call: TRBD2; cdr3_aa: CASSPFLAGDGAQYF; cdr3_nt: TGTGCTAGCAGCCCATTTCTAGCGGGGGACGGGGCCCAGTACTTC
v_call: TRBV5-1; j_call: TRBJ1-3; clone_size: -; d_call: -; cdr3_aa: CASSTAQDSGNTIYF; cdr3_nt: TGCGCCAGCAGCACGGCACAGGACTCTGGAAACACCATATATTTT
v_call: TRBV27; j_call: TRBJ2-3; clone_size: -; d_call: TRBD2; cdr3_aa: CASSSLAGGPGDTQYF; cdr3_nt: TGTGCCAGCAGTTCATTAGCGGGGGGCCCCGGAGATACGCAGTATTTT
v_call: TRBV7-9; j_call: TRBJ2-1; clone_size: -; d_call: -; cdr3_aa: CASSHHSWTGTTFNEQFF; cdr3_nt: TGTGCCAGCAGCCACCACTCCTGGACAGGGACTACATTCAATGAGCAGTTCTTC
v_call: TRBV7-9; j_call: TRBJ2-5; clone_size: -; d_call: -; cdr3_aa: CACLRDSLGETQYF; cdr3_nt: TGTGCCTGTCTCCGAGACAGTCTTGGGGAGACCCAGTACTTC
v_call: TRBV29-1; j_call: TRBJ2-1; clone_size: -; d_call: -; cdr3_aa: CSVVPRALNEQFF; cdr3_nt: TGCAGCGTTGTACCCAGGGCCCTCAATGAGCAGTTCTTC
v_call: TRBV19; j_call: TRBJ1-1; clone_size: -; d_call: TRBD1; cdr3_aa: CASRSDRFTEAFF; cdr3_nt: TGTGCCAGTAGGTCGGACAGGTTCACTGAAGCTTTCTTT
v_call: TRBV6-1; j_call: TRBJ1-2; clone_size: -; d_call: TRBD1; cdr3_aa: CASSEGTGDYGYTF; cdr3_nt: TGTGCCAGCAGTGAAGGGACAGGCGACTATGGCTACACCTTC
v_call: TRBV7-6; j_call: TRBJ2-2; clone_size: once; d_call: -; cdr3_aa: CASSSGPPGTGELFF; cdr3_nt: TGTGCCAGCAGCTCCGGGCCCCCGGGGACCGGGGAGCTGTTTTTT
v_call: TRBV6-4; j_call: TRBJ2-1; clone_size: -; d_call: TRBD2; cdr3_aa: CASSLASGGANEQFF; cdr3_nt: TGTGCCAGCAGTTTGGCCAGCGGGGGGGCCAATGAGCAGTTCTTC
v_call: TRBV4-1; j_call: TRBJ2-1; clone_size: -; d_call: TRBD2; cdr3_aa: CASRPETGGRDEQFF; cdr3_nt: TGCGCCAGCAGGCCAGAGACGGGGGGGCGGGATGAGCAGTTCTTC
v_call: TRBV27; j_call: TRBJ1-4; clone_size: -; d_call: -; cdr3_aa: CASSPRRGTNEKLFF; cdr3_nt: TGTGCCAGCAGTCCCCGGCGGGGAACTAATGAAAAACTGTTTTTT
v_call: TRBV6-5; j_call: TRBJ1-3; clone_size: -; d_call: -; cdr3_aa: CASTDRRVGNTIYF; cdr3_nt: TGTGCCAGCACCGACCGCCGGGTAGGAAACACCATATATTTT
v_call: TRBV15; j_call: TRBJ2-1; clone_size: -; d_call: TRBD2; cdr3_aa: CATSRARRLAGGGEQFF; cdr3_nt: TGTGCCACCAGCAGAGCCCGTCGCCTAGCGGGGGGGGGTGAGCAGTTCTTC
v_call: TRBV27; j_call: TRBJ1-1; clone_size: -; d_call: -; cdr3_aa: CASSLLQGNTEAFF; cdr3_nt: TGTGCCAGCAGTTTGTTACAGGGGAACACTGAAGCTTTCTTT
v_call: TRBV9; j_call: TRBJ2-6; clone_size: -; d_call: TRBD1; cdr3_aa: CASSVDPQGGPGANVLTF; cdr3_nt: TGTGCCAGCAGCGTAGATCCACAGGGGGGCCCTGGGGCCAACGTCCTGACTTTC
v_call: TRBV7-6; j_call: TRBJ2-7; clone_size: -; d_call: -; cdr3_aa: CASSRTQGSYEQYF; cdr3_nt: TGTGCCAGCAGCCGTACACAGGGATCCTACGAGCAGTACTTC
v_call: TRBV30; j_call: TRBJ2-2; clone_size: -; d_call: -; cdr3_aa: CAWSVQVTGELFF; cdr3_nt: TGTGCCTGGAGTGTACAGGTCACCGGGGAGCTGTTTTTT
v_call: TRBV5-1; j_call: TRBJ2-5; clone_size: -; d_call: -; cdr3_aa: CASSLDTSAETQYF; cdr3_nt: TGCGCCAGCAGCTTGGACACAAGCGCGGAGACCCAGTACTTC
v_call: TRBV7-9; j_call: TRBJ1-1; clone_size: few; d_call: -; cdr3_aa: CASSVPGTEAFF; cdr3_nt: TGTGCCAGCAGCGTTCCCGGGACTGAAGCTTTCTTT
v_call: TRBV7-9; j_call: TRBJ2-1; clone_size: -; d_call: -; cdr3_aa: CASSPEPFGGNNEQFF; cdr3_nt: TGTGCCAGCAGCCCGGAGCCTTTTGGCGGGAACAATGAGCAGTTCTTC
v_call: TRBV5-1; j_call: TRBJ2-7; clone_size: -; d_call: -; cdr3_aa: CASSLVQGFSYEQYF; cdr3_nt: TGCGCCAGCAGCTTGGTGCAGGGTTTTAGCTACGAGCAGTACTTC
v_call: TRBV18; j_call: TRBJ1-2; clone_size: -; d_call: TRBD1; cdr3_aa: CASSGGQGGYTF; cdr3_nt: TGTGCCAGCTCAGGCGGACAGGGGGGCTACACCTTC
v_call: TRBV2; j_call: TRBJ1-4; clone_size: -; d_call: -; cdr3_aa: CASSVTGLATNEKLFF; cdr3_nt: TGTGCCAGCAGTGTAACAGGCCTTGCAACTAATGAAAAACTGTTTTTT
v_call: TRBV9; j_call: TRBJ1-1; clone_size: -; d_call: -; cdr3_aa: CASSVGPRETEAFF; cdr3_nt: TGTGCCAGCAGCGTAGGCCCCAGGGAAACTGAAGCTTTCTTT
v_call: TRBV6-6; j_call: TRBJ2-2; clone_size: -; d_call: -; cdr3_aa: CASSYKGHSNTGELFF; cdr3_nt: TGTGCCAGCAGTTACAAGGGGCATTCGAACACCGGGGAGCTGTTTTTT
v_call: TRBV6-5; j_call: TRBJ2-2; clone_size: once; d_call: -; cdr3_aa: CASSYRRDPGTGELFF; cdr3_nt: TGTGCCAGCAGTTATCGGCGGGACCCCGGAACCGGGGAGCTGTTTTTT
v_call: TRBV6-1; j_call: TRBJ2-3; clone_size: -; d_call: -; cdr3_aa: CASRSDLSTDTQYF; cdr3_nt: TGTGCCAGCAGATCGGACTTATCCACAGATACGCAGTATTTT
v_call: TRBV7-2; j_call: TRBJ2-3; clone_size: -; d_call: -; cdr3_aa: CASSSYRVSSTDTQYF; cdr3_nt: TGTGCCAGCAGCTCTTACAGGGTTTCTAGCACAGATACGCAGTATTTT
v_call: TRBV7-6; j_call: TRBJ2-7; clone_size: -; d_call: -; cdr3_aa: CASSLGRGGEQYF; cdr3_nt: TGTGCCAGCAGCTTAGGGCGGGGAGGCGAGCAGTACTTC
v_call: TRBV7-2; j_call: TRBJ2-7; clone_size: -; d_call: TRBD1; cdr3_aa: CASSATGVHEQYF; cdr3_nt: TGTGCCAGCAGCGCGACAGGGGTCCACGAGCAGTACTTC
v_call: TRBV9; j_call: TRBJ2-5; clone_size: once; d_call: TRBD1; cdr3_aa: CASSTRSGGRETQYF; cdr3_nt: TGTGCCAGCAGTACCAGATCAGGGGGCCGGGAGACCCAGTACTTC
v_call: TRBV10-2; j_call: TRBJ2-5; clone_size: -; d_call: TRBD2; cdr3_aa: CASRNQRGPTETQYF; cdr3_nt: TGCGCCAGCAGGAACCAGCGGGGGCCAACGGAGACCCAGTACTTC
v_call: TRBV5-4; j_call: TRBJ1-3; clone_size: -; d_call: -; cdr3_aa: CASSRDTIYF; cdr3_nt: TGTGCCAGCAGCCGGGACACCATATATTTT
v_call: TRBV6-5; j_call: TRBJ2-2; clone_size: once; d_call: TRBD1; cdr3_aa: CASRGTGTTGELFF; cdr3_nt: TGTGCCAGCCGCGGGACAGGCACCACCGGGGAGCTGTTTTTT
v_call: TRBV7-2; j_call: TRBJ2-3; clone_size: -; d_call: -; cdr3_aa: CASSLAGGPSDTQYF; cdr3_nt: TGTGCCAGCAGCTTAGCGGGGGGGCCATCAGATACGCAGTATTTT
v_call: TRBV5-1; j_call: TRBJ1-1; clone_size: -; d_call: -; cdr3_aa: CASSVPGWREAFF; cdr3_nt: TGCGCCAGCAGCGTACCAGGATGGCGGGAGGCTTTCTTT
v_call: TRBV6-5; j_call: TRBJ1-1; clone_size: -; d_call: -; cdr3_aa: CASSYPRGRGESEAFF; cdr3_nt: TGTGCCAGCAGTTACCCTAGAGGGAGGGGGGAATCTGAAGCTTTCTTT
v_call: TRBV9; j_call: TRBJ1-1; clone_size: -; d_call: -; cdr3_aa: CASSVDGGGNTEAFF; cdr3_nt: TGTGCCAGCAGCGTAGATGGGGGAGGGAACACTGAAGCTTTCTTT
v_call: TRBV10-3; j_call: TRBJ2-2; clone_size: -; d_call: TRBD2; cdr3_aa: CAIRPSGGSNTGELFF; cdr3_nt: TGTGCCATCAGACCTAGCGGGGGTTCAAACACCGGGGAGCTGTTTTTT
v_call: TRBV5-6; j_call: TRBJ1-1; clone_size: -; d_call: -; cdr3_aa: CASSSRVVNTEAFF; cdr3_nt: TGTGCCAGCAGCTCCCGCGTGGTGAACACTGAAGCTTTCTTT
v_call: TRBV11-2; j_call: TRBJ2-5; clone_size: -; d_call: -; cdr3_aa: CASSSSGFRRNKAETQYF; cdr3_nt: TGTGCCAGCAGCTCCAGCGGATTCAGGAGGAATAAGGCAGAGACCCAGTACTTC
v_call: TRBV10-3; j_call: TRBJ1-3; clone_size: -; d_call: -; cdr3_aa: CAISRDQISGNTIYF; cdr3_nt: TGTGCCATCAGCCGGGATCAGATCTCTGGAAACACCATATATTTT
v_call: TRBV5-1; j_call: TRBJ2-5; clone_size: -; d_call: TRBD1; cdr3_aa: CASSLTGTVQETQYF; cdr3_nt: TGCGCCAGTTCCCTTACCGGGACAGTCCAAGAGACCCAGTACTTC
v_call: TRBV7-8; j_call: TRBJ1-4; clone_size: -; d_call: TRBD1; cdr3_aa: CASSPRGDRGYEKLFF; cdr3_nt: TGTGCCAGCAGCCCTAGAGGGGACAGGGGGTATGAAAAACTGTTTTTT
v_call: TRBV9; j_call: TRBJ1-2; clone_size: -; d_call: -; cdr3_aa: CASSVEDRRTNYGYTF; cdr3_nt: TGTGCCAGCAGCGTAGAGGACAGACGAACAAACTATGGCTACACCTTC
v_call: TRBV5-1; j_call: TRBJ2-1; clone_size: -; d_call: TRBD2; cdr3_aa: CASSLYSGGHNEQFF; cdr3_nt: TGCGCCAGCAGCTTGTATAGCGGGGGGCACAATGAGCAGTTCTTC
v_call: TRBV19; j_call: TRBJ1-1; clone_size: -; d_call: -; cdr3_aa: CATSGSLGTEAFF; cdr3_nt: TGTGCCACCTCCGGGTCCTTGGGCACTGAAGCTTTCTTT
v_call: TRBV18; j_call: TRBJ1-3; clone_size: -; d_call: TRBD1; cdr3_aa: CASSRDRDGNTIYF; cdr3_nt: TGTGCCAGCTCACGGGACAGGGACGGAAACACCATATATTTT
v_call: TRBV5-1; j_call: TRBJ1-2; clone_size: -; d_call: -; cdr3_aa: CASSAPEGIGYTF; cdr3_nt: TGCGCCAGCAGTGCCCCGGAGGGGATTGGCTACACCTTC
v_call: TRBV5-6; j_call: TRBJ1-2; clone_size: few; d_call: TRBD1; cdr3_aa: CASSSKGQNIYGYTF; cdr3_nt: TGTGCCAGCAGCTCGAAGGGACAGAACATTTATGGCTACACCTTC